This T cell receptor beta chain originates from a study of blood T cells in healthy people across ages. Trimming cost V 6 bases and J 7 bases, with 15 bases left between them. CDR3 size: 12 residues. Germline V lookup: CDR1 SQVTM, CDR2 ANQGSEA. There were healthy Caucasian individuals from Russia, aged roughly 6 to 90, serving as donors. Isolation recovered at least 7 million PBMCs from every sample. Through a sample-barcoded 5' primer and a J-beta primer mix, a second PCR was run for roughly 6 to 12 cycles. Using its own MiXCR run on the 5' RACE reads, TCRdb lists one record per CDR3 protein. This sample has about 770,000 distinct CDR3 sequences, with around 42% found just once.

The rearrangement uses TRBV29-1 and TRBJ1-2, with D unclear. The sequencing sample was made of blood. The receptor was isolated from a man in his 60s in good health. CDR3 coding DNA: TGCAGCGTGCAGATCGCGCCCGGTGGCTACACCTTC. Protein: CSVQIAPGGYTF. Full variable domain (remainder filled in from reference TRBV29-1 and TRBJ1-2): SAVISQKPSRDICQRGTSLTIQCQVDSQVTMMFWYRQQPGQSLTLIATANQGSEATYESGFVIDKFPISRPNLTFSTLTVSNMSPEDSSIYLCSVQIAPGGYTFGSGTRLTVV.